Shown below are 8 T cell receptor beta chains from a single sample sequenced in a study of human T cells and chemical hapten exposure. TCRdb passed the RACE reads through MiXCR, listing each CDR3 protein once. The table lists roughly 70,000 distinct CDR3 sequences, approximately 32% of them singletons, with about 9% in the top ten. Time point denoted: patch test 1, 2 weeks after DPC sensitization. As for treatment: therapeutic diphenylcyclopropenone sensitization with weekly scalp DPC. The sequences come from whole blood, collected in connection with sensitization to the hapten diphenylcyclopropenone (DPC). The receptors were sampled from a man aged 35 to 55 with alopecia areata. Some clones in this sample may be carry-over from other donors' samples.

J is TRBJ2-1 and V is TRBV7-3, with D possibly TRBD1 on 5 matching bases. CDR1 and CDR2 from the germline V gene are SGHTA and FQGTGA. The CDR3 is made up of 15 amino acids. V was shortened by 5 bases and J by 0 bases, with 11 bases between the two germline ends. CDR3 sequence reads: CASSQSRVSYNEQFF. The CDR3 DNA reads TGTGCCAGCAGCCAAAGCAGGGTCTCCTACAATGAGCAGTTCTTC.

This clonotype has only a few counts. V and J are TRBV6-2 or TRBV6-3 and TRBJ1-5; D is unclear. The V gene lost 4 bases and the J gene lost 7 bases, with 11 bases spanning the gap. This CDR3 region has 13 residues. CDR1 and CDR2 from the germline V gene are MNHEY and SVGEGT. CDR3 loop: CASSLGFIQPQHF. The CDR3 nucleotides read TGTGCCAGCAGTTTGGGGTTTATCCAGCCCCAGCATTTT.

This chain links TRBV7-2 with TRBJ2-1; the D gene is possibly TRBD2 (5 bases). CDR1 SGHTA and CDR2 FQGNSA come from the germline V gene. The CDR3 contains 14 residues. V lost 5 bases and J 7 bases, leaving 15 bases between the germline ends. CDR3: CASSPGPTRNEQFF. The CDR3 DNA reads as TGTGCCAGCAGCCCTGGTCCTACTAGGAATGAGCAGTTCTTC.

The chain is built from TRBV5-1 and TRBJ2-1; D remains unclear. Germline CDR1 reads SGHRS; CDR2 reads YFSETQ. The CDR3 spans 13 residues. The ends were cut back, 0 bases at V and 8 bases at J, with 9 bases in the middle. The CDR3 bases are TGCGCCAGCAGCTTGGGACTCCTCGATGAGCAGTTCTTC. Translation: CASSLGLLDEQFF. The variable domain in full, with the rest retrieved from reference TRBV5-1 and TRBJ2-1, is KAGVTQTPRYLIKTRGQQVTLSCSPISGHRSVSWYQQTPGQGLQFLFEYFSETQRNKGNFPGRFSGRQFSNSRSEMNVSTLELGDSALYLCASSLGLLDEQFFGPGTRLTVL.

The sample holds a few counts of this clonotype. This chain links TRBV5-1 with TRBJ2-3; perhaps TRBD1 as D (5 bases). Trimming removed 5 bases from V and 4 bases from J, with 8 bases in between. Germline V gene data show CDR1 as SGHRS and CDR2 as YFSETQ. This CDR3 spans 12 amino acids. Here the CDR3 DNA reads TGCGCCAGCAGATCAGGGCCAGATACGCAGTATTTT. Translation: CASRSGPDTQYF.

This sequence joins TRBV7-8 and TRBJ1-6, with D hard to call. Trimming stripped 2 bases from V and 5 bases from J, with 13 bases between. Germline loops: CDR1 SGHVS, CDR2 FQNEAQ. The CDR3 runs to 16 residues. CDR3 loop: CASSLLWERNNSPLHF. The CDR3 DNA is TGTGCCAGCAGCTTACTTTGGGAGAGAAATAATTCACCCCTCCACTTT. Variable domain in full (rest from reference TRBV7-8 and TRBJ1-6): GAGVSQSPRYKVAKRGQDVALRCDPISGHVSLFWYQQALGQGPEFLTYFQNEAQLDKSGLPSDRFFAERPEGSVSTLKIQRTQQEDSAVYLCASSLLWERNNSPLHFGNGTRLTVT.

This clonotype has ten or more counts. The rearrangement uses TRBV12-3 or TRBV12-4 and TRBJ1-4; D gene unclear. The CDR3 covers 13 residues. V shed 2 bases and J shed 7 bases, with 8 bases lying between them. The CDR3 DNA is TGTGCCAGCAGTTTAAGCGGGATTGAAAAACTGTTTTTT. It specifies CASSLSGIEKLFF.

The rearrangement uses TRBV5-6 and TRBJ2-6; maybe TRBD1 (7 bases). In germline, CDR1 is SGHDT, CDR2 YYEEEE. This CDR3 is built from 17 residues. V lost 4 bases and J lost 0, with 14 bases in between. CDR3: CASSGAGGLSGANVLTF. The DNA of the CDR3 is TGTGCCAGCAGCGGAGCAGGGGGACTCTCTGGGGCCAACGTCCTGACTTTC.